The 10 T cell receptor beta chains given below trace back to one sample, sequenced in a study of blood T cell repertoires in COVID-19. Clones were read by immunoSEQ multiplex PCR, and TCRdb kept only the in-frame ones, dropping some. Among around 160,000 clones, approximately 80% were seen once, and the ten largest hold about 6%. The sample comprised PBMCs or T cells enriched from blood (not recorded which). These receptors were obtained from a man aged 35-49 years who had recovered from COVID-19.

The rearrangement links TRBV15 to TRBJ2-1, with TRBD2 matching over 11 bases. CDR1 and CDR2 (germline): LNHNV, YYDKDF (reference sequence). V was clipped by 0 bases and J by 7 bases; unmatched bases: 5. The CDR3 contains 16 residues. This chain's CDR3 is CATSRDLAGGGNEQFF. In DNA form, the CDR3 reads TGTGCCACCAGCAGAGATCTAGCGGGGGGAGGAAATGAGCAGTTCTTC.

The V call is TRBV6-1, the J call TRBJ1-2; D unresolved. There are 12 residues in the CDR3. V was cut by 1 base and J by 10 bases, with 10 bases left in between. Germline values: CDR1 MNHNS, CDR2 SASEGT. CDR3: CASSEGGNHYTF. For the CDR3, the DNA is TGTGCCAGCAGTGAAGGCGGGAACCACTACACCTTC.

The chain uses TRBV3-1 (or the pseudogene TRBV3-2) and TRBJ2-5, with 7 bases fitting TRBD2. Germline V gives CDR1 LGHDT, CDR2 YNNKEL (reference sequence). This CDR3 is 15 amino acids long. Trimming took 4 bases from V and 5 from J; bases not matched to a gene: 10. CDR3 region: CASSLLAGVGETQYF. CDR3 in DNA: TGTGCCAGCAGCCTATTAGCGGGTGTCGGGGAGACCCAGTACTTC.

The chain uses TRBV5-1 and TRBJ2-1; 9 nucleotides line up with TRBD2. The trim removed 4 bases at V and 9 bases at J, leaving 17 bases unmatched. The CDR3 spans 17 residues. The V gene's germline CDR1 is SGHRS and CDR2 YFSETQ. CDR3 sequence reads: CASSDLRAGGPIVEQFF. CDR3 sequence (DNA): TGCGCCAGCAGCGATTTACGTGCGGGGGGGCCTATAGTTGAGCAGTTCTTC.

The chain combines TRBV18 with TRBJ2-4; TRBD1 agrees at 12 bases. The CDR3 has 17 residues. The ends lost 6 bases at V and 2 bases at J; junction bases unmatched: 8. The germline gives CDR1 KGHSH, CDR2 LQKENI. CDR3 residues: CASSPPGQGASKNIQYF. The CDR3 DNA reads TGTGCCAGCTCTCCGCCGGGACAGGGGGCGTCCAAAAACATTCAGTACTTC.

This clone occurred a few times. J is TRBJ2-7 and V is TRBV5-3, with 7 bases lining up with TRBD1. TRBV5-3 falls under the ORF class, with uncertain function. CDR3 length: 16 residues. The ends lost 4 bases at V and 4 bases at J; junction bases unmatched: 14. The CDR3 here is CARSRLPGQPTYEQYV. In DNA, the CDR3 is TGTGCCAGAAGCCGCCTCCCGGGACAGCCAACTTACGAGCAGTACGTC.

The rearrangement links TRBV11-3 to TRBJ2-1, with 9 bases that match TRBD1. CDR1 and CDR2 (germline): SGHNT, YENEEA. V lost 2 bases and J lost 8; bases outside the gene matches: 7. The CDR3 consists of 15 residues. CDR3 protein: CASSLRTGALDEQFF. DNA for the CDR3: TGTGCCAGCAGCTTAAGGACAGGGGCGTTGGATGAGCAGTTCTTC. The full variable domain, completed using reference TRBV11-3 and TRBJ2-1, is EAGVVQSPRYKIIEKKQPVAFWCNPISGHNTLYWYLQNLGQGPELLIRYENEEAVDDSQLPKDRFSAERLKGVDSTLKIQPAELGDSAVYLCASSLRTGALDEQFFGPGTRLTVL.

This sequence joins TRBV10-2 and TRBJ1-1; the D is unclear. The CDR3 totals 15 residues. V lost 5 bases and J lost 4, with 17 bases in between. Germline V gene sequence: CDR1 WSHSY, CDR2 SAAADI. This chain's CDR3 is CASSLDGISGTEAFF. CDR3 nucleotide sequence: TGCGCCAGCAGTCTGGACGGGATTTCGGGCACTGAAGCTTTCTTT.

The V and J genes are TRBV27 and TRBJ2-4; weak D call: TRBD2 (5 bases). The CDR3 sequence is 16 residues long. Per germline, CDR1 MNHEY and CDR2 SMNVEV (reference sequence). V shed 6 bases and J shed 0 bases, with 15 bases lying between them. DNA for the CDR3: TGTGCCAGCAGGAATATAGCGATCTTAGCCAAAAACATTCAGTACTTC. Translated: CASRNIAILAKNIQYF.

About this clone: This CDR3 fails to terminate in the conserved phenylalanine or tryptophan, so it likely reflects a read error. The limits of the CDR3 on the DNA are not certain, so only TCRdb's listed CDR3 is given. The gene calls are TRBV5-1 and TRBJ1-6; the D call of TRBD1 is as the table states it, not checked on the DNA. Germline assignment: CDR1 SGHRS and CDR2 YFSETQ. The CDR3 is 17 residues long, ends included. The CDR3 sequence: CASSLAGGNPSYNSPVG.